Sequencing of this TCR beta chain was carried out in a study of shared clonotypes between healthy human individuals (dated by TCRdb to between 2020 and 2021). Background for the entire study: A couple of women and a few men aged 18 to 49 years were included in the cohort. For each donor, CD4 naive and CD4 memory were each given three plates, CD8 naive was given two plates, and CD8 memory was given one plate. Blood TCR repertoires of roughly five healthy adults were deeply sequenced to estimate repertoire size and the extent of clonotype sharing between individuals. Different laboratories and diverse techniques were used to prepare libraries and sequence TCR repertoires, to increase sequencing depth and limit assay-specific biases. Each donor's leukapheresis produced roughly between roughly 0.85 and 10 billion PBMCs. Beyond this particular receptor, the publication reports: Larger estimated clonotype richness was generally found for naive subsets than for memory subsets. Compared with non-shared clonotypes, the clonotypes found in all four sorted-subset donors had higher generation probabilities. Because the study included a small number of donors, the genetic and exposure-history diversity represented was limited. Across a few donors, approximately 4.9% of naive CD4, roughly 3.5% of naive CD8, approximately 2.5% of memory CD4, and 0.4% of memory CD8 clonotypes were shared. Pairwise subsampling indicated that sequencing depth was expected to affect the degree of clonotype sharing among donors. Sampling was limited to blood, and TCR repertoires in tissue likely differ from TCR repertoires in blood. Rarefaction of sorted-subset datasets indicated incomplete sequencing despite the large sequencing depth.

Using the deep immunoSEQ assay, multiplex PCR amplified TCR CDR3 regions from genomic DNA. Genomic DNA extracted from each cell subset was distributed evenly over all wells of several immunoSEQ 96-well plates, and each plate served as one replicate. For sorted subsets, around 200 ng genomic DNA, equal to tens of thousands of T cell genomes, was loaded into each replicate PCR. Purified libraries were measured with a Qubit 3.0 fluorometer, size-checked on a Bioanalyzer 2100, and measured again with the KAPA Library Quantification kit. Every immunoSEQ 96-well plate was sequenced on a dedicated single-read 150-cycle Illumina NextSeq 550 flow cell. As for how the authors treated the data: The immunoSEQ output contained only junctional sequences without quality scores, so filtering could not match that applied to full-length reads. Sequences were annotated with PyIR, a Python wrapper for IgBLAST v1.9, using IMGT germline references to assign V/J genes and CDR3. Any read was removed if the V/J assignment was weak (E-value above 1e-6), the CDR3 was missing, or the read contained stop codons, out-of-frame junctions, or ambiguous translated residues. A V3J clonotype was defined by an identical inferred V gene, J gene, and CDR3 amino acid sequence. Percentage overlap between repertoires was calculated by dividing the number of shared unique clonotypes by the size of the smaller repertoire. RTK rarefaction, the Chao1 estimator, and Recon v2.1 estimates of unobserved clonotypes were used to assess repertoire richness. Generation probabilities were computed with OLGA for all TCRbeta clonotypes obtained by the gDNA method from four donors. TCRdb carries this immuneACCESS record with in-frame sequences only. Its versions omit some clonotypes, under half of them owing to an unresolved V gene in the studies checked, with the rest unexplained. V, J and clone size reflect that table, while D and trimming were determined from the DNA. The sample records 2 million to 2.5 million clones, about nine tenths of which are singletons. In total, the top ten clones hold roughly 0.34% of the sample.

From the cysteine up to the phenylalanine, the CDR3 has a length of 16 residues. The read is trimmed to its CDR3 DNA, 48 bases read in frame from base 1. Cut back by 5 bases and 4 bases, the V and J ends lie 20 bases apart. For CDR1 and CDR2, the germline V gene lists MDHEN and SYDVKM. Comments on this clone: Its specific antigen is unknown. Qualities for individual bases were not recorded, and no much larger clone is one base off.

The donors were healthy, HIV-negative adults with no recently reported acute infections or vaccinations. Every donor was a Caucasian adult living in Nashville, Tennessee, USA. CD4+ T cells were enriched by magnetic negative selection; naive cells were then positively selected on CD45RA, and the negative fraction formed the memory subset. Blood was collected by leukapheresis, and PBMCs were isolated by Ficoll-Histopaque density gradient centrifugation and then cryopreserved in liquid nitrogen vapor phase. Purity and quantity of every magnetically sorted T cell population were checked by analytical flow cytometry. Each sorted fraction had its genomic DNA isolated and then quantified by UV absorbance on a Nanodrop 2000c.

This clonotype was obtained from a man between 18 and 29 years old in good health. Some clones in this sample may be carry-over from other donors' samples. This chain joins TRBV28 to TRBJ1-2; TRBD1 is perhaps the D gene, given 5 matching bases. What was sequenced was naive CD4+ T cells from PBMCs. The cell subset or site label on this specimen signifies: CD45RA+ positively selected. The CDR3 sequence is CASSLGTRLGGYGYTF. The DNA reads as follows: TGTGCCAGCAGTCTGGGGACCAGACTCGGGGGCTATGGCTACACCTTC.